The 28 T cell receptor beta chains listed next were all sequenced from one sample in a study of shared clonotypes between healthy human individuals. Sequencing was performed with immunoSEQ multiplex PCR; in TCRdb, only in-frame clones are kept and a portion is missing. The repertoire holds 2,500,000 or so clones, with about 90% as singletons. The specimen was naive CD4+ T cells from PBMCs. Subset of the sample: CD45RA+ positively selected. The receptors stem from a man younger than 35 in good health. Some clones in this sample may be carry-over from other donors' samples.

The sample holds one count of this clone. CDR3 region: CASSQEPAGGSDTQYF. Written as DNA, the CDR3 is TGTGCCAGCAGCCAAGAACCGGCGGGAGGGTCAGATACGCAGTATTTT. The chain combines TRBV4-2 with TRBJ2-3, with TRBD2 matching over 9 bases. Germline assignment: CDR1 LGHNA and CDR2 YNFKEQ. Trimming at V came to 0 bases and at J to 4 bases, leaving 5 bases not matched to a gene. The CDR3 has 16 residues.

The chain recombines TRBV19 with TRBJ1-5, with TRBD1 matching 9 bases. Germline V CDR1 and CDR2: LNHDA, SQIVND (reference sequence). Trimming removed 5 bases from V and 3 bases from J; junction bases left unmatched: 8. This CDR3 is 16 amino acids long. CDR3 sequence: CASSQPGQGLNQPQHF. CDR3 sequence (DNA): TGTGCCAGTAGTCAACCGGGACAGGGACTCAATCAGCCCCAGCATTTT. The variable domain in full, with the rest retrieved from reference TRBV19 and TRBJ1-5, is DGGITQSPKYLFRKEGQNVTLSCEQNLNHDAMYWYRQDPGQGLRLIYYSQIVNDFQKGDIAEGYSVSREKKESFPLTVTSAQKNPTAFYLCASSQPGQGLNQPQHFGDGTRLSIL.

This chain joins TRBV6-5 and TRBJ2-1; no firm D call. Trimming shortened V by 5 bases and J by 5 bases, and 13 bases separated the two germline ends. Germline assignment: CDR1 MNHEY and CDR2 SVGAGI. The CDR3 is 14 residues long. CDR3 loop: CASSTLGRDNEQFF. Written as DNA, the CDR3 is TGTGCCAGCAGTACCCTCGGCAGAGACAATGAGCAGTTCTTC.

The V and J genes are TRBV19 and TRBJ1-2, with TRBD1 matching over 8 bases. The germline V gene encodes CDR1 LNHDA and CDR2 SQIVND (reference sequence). This CDR3 contains 13 residues. V trimming: 6 bases; J trimming: 7 bases; junction bases outside the gene matches: 7. The CDR3 sequence is CASRSGTGAGYTF. The DNA for the CDR3 is TGTGCCAGTAGGTCCGGGACAGGAGCTGGCTACACCTTC.

This chain joins TRBV5-5 and TRBJ2-1; 11 positions match TRBD2. Looked up from germline, CDR1 is SGHKS and CDR2 is YYEKEE (reference sequence). The CDR3 totals 15 residues. V was pared by 4 bases and J by 2 bases, with 2 bases of the junction left unmatched. The CDR3 DNA reads as TGTGCCAGCAGCAAGGGACTAGCGGCCTACAATGAGCAGTTCTTC. Its protein product is CASSKGLAAYNEQFF.

This clone was detected only once. The rearrangement links TRBV5-4 to TRBJ2-3, with D unresolved. CDR3 length equals 12 residues. Trimming took 3 bases from V and 4 from J, leaving 6 bases between them. Germline V gene sequence: CDR1 SGHNT, CDR2 YYREEE (reference sequence). CDR3 in amino acids: CASSSLSDTQYF. In DNA, the CDR3 is TGTGCCAGCAGCTCCCTGTCAGATACGCAGTATTTT.

This rearrangement joins TRBV6-1 to TRBJ2-5; 8 bases are a match to TRBD1. V lost 5 bases and J lost 5; bases outside the gene matches: 10. CDR3 length: 15 residues. The V gene's germline CDR1 is MNHNS and CDR2 SASEGT. CDR3 region: CASSFAGTGGETQYF. Written as DNA, the CDR3 is TGTGCCAGCAGTTTCGCCGGGACAGGAGGGGAGACCCAGTACTTC.

This chain uses TRBV4-1 with TRBJ2-5; no reliable D call. The CDR3 length is 17 residues. V shed 4 bases and J shed 0 bases, with 18 bases lying between them. Germline V gives CDR1 MGHRA, CDR2 YSYEKL. The CDR3 reads CASSRTSGKLYQETQYF. DNA of the CDR3: TGCGCCAGCAGCCGTACCTCGGGTAAGCTGTACCAAGAGACCCAGTACTTC.

This clone was counted once. The chain couples TRBV18 to TRBJ1-2, with no clear D. The CDR3 loop spans 12 amino acids. Germline CDR1 KGHSH, CDR2 LQKENI. V dropped 5 bases and J dropped 4 bases, with 8 bases sitting between them. The CDR3 protein is CASSAALYGYTF. In DNA, the CDR3 is TGTGCCAGCTCAGCAGCACTCTATGGCTACACCTTC.

Details on this clone: The same CDR3 can be traced to other DNA sequences in this sample. The J gene is TRBJ1-3, the V gene TRBV5-1; D is unclear. The CDR3 spans 15 residues. V was cut by 4 bases and J by 0 bases, with 11 bases left in between. Per germline, CDR1 SGHRS and CDR2 YFSETQ. The CDR3 DNA reads TGCGCCAGCAGCCTCGCCGGGAACTCTGGAAACACCATATATTTT. Translated, it gives CASSLAGNSGNTIYF.

The chain employs TRBV19 and TRBJ2-3; D is undetermined. CDR1 is LNHDA and CDR2 is SQIVND in the germline V gene (reference sequence). This CDR3 has 14 amino acids. Trimming pared 5 bases from V and 3 bases from J, leaving 12 bases between. CDR3: CASSPRHGTDTQYF. CDR3 nucleotide sequence: TGTGCCAGTAGTCCCAGACACGGGACAGATACGCAGTATTTT.

The rearrangement joins TRBV7-2 to TRBJ2-7; TRBD2 agrees at 7 bases. CDR3 length: 15 residues. The germline V gene has CDR1 SGHTA and CDR2 FQGNSA. The ends lost 8 bases at V and 4 bases at J; junction bases unmatched: 14. For the CDR3, the DNA is TGTGCCAGCGCGGGAGAGTACTTTAACCAATACGAGCAGTACTTC. Its translation: CASAGEYFNQYEQYF.

There are a few counts of this clone. The identical CDR3 is also encoded by other nucleotide sequences in the sample. The chain couples TRBV7-3 to TRBJ1-1; D may be TRBD1 (5 bases). This CDR3 is built from 14 residues. V lost 2 bases, J lost 3 bases, and 10 bases lay in between. Germline CDR1 and CDR2: SGHTA and FQGTGA. CDR3 sequence (DNA): TGTGCCAGCAGCTTATCCGGGGGTGACACTGAAGCTTTCTTT. The encoded protein is CASSLSGGDTEAFF.

The CDR3 DNA follows: TGTGCCAGCAGCACAGGGGGCGGTGAGCAGTTCTTC. Translated, it gives CASSTGGGEQFF. The chain couples TRBV7-3 to TRBJ2-1, with 9 bases that match TRBD1. The CDR3 spans 12 residues. The V and J ends lost 5 bases and 9 bases, in that order; junction bases with no gene match: 2. From germline, CDR1 is SGHTA and CDR2 FQGTGA.

The chain couples TRBV7-8 to TRBJ2-5; D is unresolved. This CDR3 has 14 amino acids. Germline CDR1 reads SGHVS; CDR2 reads FQNEAQ. V gave up 3 bases and J gave up 1 base, with 9 bases separating them. CDR3 in amino acids: CASSFTTVQETQYF. As DNA, the CDR3 is TGTGCCAGCAGCTTTACAACAGTCCAAGAGACCCAGTACTTC.

This rearrangement joins TRBV29-1 to TRBJ1-2; D gene uncertain. The germline V and J ends were trimmed by 6 bases and 5 bases, with 16 bases remaining between them. The CDR3 consists of 13 residues. Germline values: CDR1 SQVTM, CDR2 ANQGSEA. The CDR3 coding sequence is TGCAGCGTCGGAGGCAGGACGGCTTATGGCTACACCTTC. As protein: CSVGGRTAYGYTF.

The chain is built from TRBV4-2 and TRBJ2-3; D call uncertain. Per the germline V gene, CDR1 is LGHNA and CDR2 is YNFKEQ. This CDR3 contains 15 residues. V was shortened by 1 base and J by 0 bases, with 8 bases between the two germline ends. CDR3 region: CASSQARSSTDTQYF. CDR3 coding DNA: TGTGCCAGCAGCCAAGCGCGTTCTAGCACAGATACGCAGTATTTT.

The chain has TRBV30 and TRBJ1-2, with D possibly being TRBD1 (5 bases). The CDR3 is 15 residues long. Germline V gives CDR1 GTSNPN, CDR2 SVGIG (reference sequence). Trimming cost V 0 bases and J 10 bases, with 21 bases left between them. CDR3 bases: TGTGCCTGGAGTGTATTGGGGCGGGAAAACGTACACTACACCTTC. It yields the protein CAWSVLGRENVHYTF.

The rearrangement uses TRBV6-5 and TRBJ2-1, with 7 bases identical to TRBD1. J gave up 8 bases and V 8 bases, and 15 bases lay outside the gene matches. CDR1 and CDR2 (germline): MNHEY, SVGAGI. This CDR3 has 15 residues. The CDR3 region is CASSRIGTAGYEQFF. For the CDR3, the DNA is TGTGCCAGCTCCCGGATAGGGACAGCAGGCTATGAGCAGTTCTTC.

The chain uses TRBV19 and TRBJ1-3, with no clear D. Trimming left V 3 bases short and J 2 bases short, with 8 bases between. Germline V gene data show CDR1 as LNHDA and CDR2 as SQIVND (reference sequence). The CDR3 extends over 14 amino acids. The CDR3 coding sequence is TGTGCCAGTAGTATGCCTACGGCTGGAAACACCATATATTTT. This sequence encodes CASSMPTAGNTIYF.

About this clone itself: The same CDR3 can be traced to other DNA sequences in this sample. V is TRBV5-1 and J is TRBJ1-2; D might be TRBD1 (6 bases). CDR3 length equals 14 residues. Germline loops: CDR1 SGHRS, CDR2 YFSETQ. V lost 4 bases and J 0 bases, leaving 10 bases between the germline ends. CDR3: CASSLGQANYGYTF. CDR3 coding DNA: TGCGCCAGCAGCCTGGGACAAGCTAACTATGGCTACACCTTC.

The CDR3 spells CASRAGTGGLTDTQYF. CDR3 coding DNA: TGTGCCAGCAGGGCAGGGACAGGGGGTCTAACAGATACGCAGTATTTT. This chain links TRBV7-3 with TRBJ2-3; TRBD1 matches 11 bases. The trim removed 6 bases at V and 3 bases at J, leaving 8 bases unmatched. This CDR3 is built from 16 residues. The germline V gene encodes CDR1 SGHTA and CDR2 FQGTGA.

V usage is TRBV19 and J usage is TRBJ1-1; maybe TRBD1 (6 bases). Germline CDR1 is LNHDA and CDR2 is SQIVND (reference sequence). Trimming pared 3 bases from V and 1 base from J, leaving 9 bases between. There are 14 residues in the CDR3. CDR3 sequence reads: CASSIPDRNTEAFF. CDR3 nucleotides: TGTGCCAGTAGTATCCCGGACAGGAACACTGAAGCTTTCTTT.

As regards this clone: Additional DNA sequences in this sample encode the identical CDR3. The V gene is TRBV28, the J gene TRBJ1-2, with 7 bases aligning to TRBD1. The germline gives CDR1 MDHEN, CDR2 SYDVKM. Losses at the gene ends were 3 bases for V and 4 bases for J; bases not matched to a gene: 2. The CDR3 runs to 13 residues. Written as DNA, the CDR3 is TGTGCCAGCAGTTTGGGGACAGCCTATGGCTACACCTTC. This encodes CASSLGTAYGYTF.

Concerning this clone: Other DNA variants within this sample encode the same CDR3. The chain is built from TRBV5-1 and TRBJ2-1, with D possibly TRBD1 on 6 matching bases. CDR1 and CDR2 from the germline V gene are SGHRS and YFSETQ. V lost 0 bases and J 2 bases, leaving 9 bases between the germline ends. The CDR3 is 15 amino acids. The chain's CDR3 is CASSLEQGTYNEQFF. DNA of the CDR3: TGCGCCAGCAGCTTGGAACAGGGTACCTACAATGAGCAGTTCTTC.

The gene calls are TRBV25-1 and TRBJ1-2, with a tentative D call TRBD1 (5 bases). CDR1 MGHDK and CDR2 SYGVNS come from the germline V gene. This CDR3 contains 14 residues. Trimming took off 4 bases at V and 5 bases at J, with 14 bases between the two ends. The CDR3 spells CASSVSPGTYGYTF. The CDR3, as DNA: TGTGCCAGCAGTGTTTCACCCGGGACGTATGGCTACACCTTC.

The genes are TRBV5-1 and TRBJ1-2, with D tentatively TRBD1 (6 bases). Germline values: CDR1 SGHRS, CDR2 YFSETQ. Trimming left V 4 bases short and J 3 bases short, with 13 bases between. The CDR3 is made up of 14 amino acids. CDR3 protein: CASSLTKGDYGYTF. Written as DNA, the CDR3 is TGCGCCAGCAGCCTAACCAAGGGGGACTATGGCTACACCTTC. Looking up the rest from reference TRBV5-1 and TRBJ1-2 gives the full variable domain: KAGVTQTPRYLIKTRGQQVTLSCSPISGHRSVSWYQQTPGQGLQFLFEYFSETQRNKGNFPGRFSGRQFSNSRSEMNVSTLELGDSALYLCASSLTKGDYGYTFGSGTRLTVV.

Only a few counts were recorded for this clone. The V call is TRBV6-5, the J call TRBJ1-5; 11 bases are shared with TRBD1. The V gene's germline CDR1 is MNHEY and CDR2 SVGAGI. The V segment lost 6 bases and the J segment 7 bases; nucleotides outside the gene matches: 8. CDR3 length: 15 amino acids. DNA of the CDR3: TGTGCCAGCAGAGGACCGGGACAGGGGGACCAGCCCCAGCATTTT. Its protein product is CASRGPGQGDQPQHF.